Presented here are 30 T cell receptor beta chains from one specimen sequenced in a study of T cell changes during pregnancy in multiple sclerosis. This table comes from immunoSEQ multiplex PCR, and its TCRdb copy is limited to in-frame clones, with some not included. The sample includes roughly 61,000 clones, roughly nine tenths seen only once; the top ten take about 3.1%. Source: peripheral blood, taken in the first trimester of pregnancy. The receptors stem from a female donor in good health, enrolled as a control in a pregnancy study.

The chain carries TRBV7-8 and TRBJ1-3; the D is unclear. The V gene's germline CDR1 is SGHVS and CDR2 FQNEAQ. V was cut by 5 bases and J by 4 bases, with 15 bases left in between. The CDR3 totals 15 residues. CDR3 sequence: CASSPRVSRGNTIYF. In DNA form, the CDR3 reads TGTGCCAGCAGCCCTCGGGTTTCGAGGGGAAACACCATATATTTT. The full variable domain, in which reference TRBV7-8 and TRBJ1-3 provide the parts outside the CDR3, is GAGVSQSPRYKVAKRGQDVALRCDPISGHVSLFWYQQALGQGPEFLTYFQNEAQLDKSGLPSDRFFAERPEGSVSTLKIQRTQQEDSAVYLCASSPRVSRGNTIYFGEGSWLTVV.

This sequence joins TRBV6-5 and TRBJ1-1; D uncertain. V was shortened by 6 bases and J by 1 base, with 12 bases between the two germline ends. The CDR3 length is 14 residues. Per the germline V gene, CDR1 is MNHEY and CDR2 is SVGAGI. The CDR3 region has the DNA TGTGCCAGCAGGGGCAACCATAAGAACACTGAAGCTTTCTTT. Protein sequence: CASRGNHKNTEAFF.

J is TRBJ2-7 and V is TRBV5-1; weak D call: TRBD1 (6 bases). V was pared by 1 base and J by 5 bases, with 13 bases between. Germline assignment: CDR1 SGHRS and CDR2 YFSETQ. The CDR3 runs to 14 residues. The CDR3 coding sequence is TGCGCCAGCAGCTTGACAGGGAGTCTCCACGAGCAGTACTTC. It encodes CASSLTGSLHEQYF.

The gene calls are TRBV5-1 and TRBJ2-7; 8 bases match TRBD2. The CDR3 length is 15 residues. V shed 0 bases, J shed 3 bases, and the junction held 5 bases outside the gene matches. CDR1 is SGHRS and CDR2 is YFSETQ in the germline V gene. The CDR3, as DNA: TGCGCCAGCAGCTTGGCCCACGGGGGGGGCTACGAGCAGTACTTC. Residues: CASSLAHGGGYEQYF.

The rearrangement joins TRBV28 to TRBJ1-5; tentatively, D is TRBD1 (5 bases). V lost 7 bases and J lost 2, with 15 bases in between. The CDR3 is 15 amino acids. CDR1 and CDR2 (germline): MDHEN, SYDVKM. The CDR3 spells CASTDGGLGNQPQHF. In DNA form, the CDR3 reads TGTGCCAGCACCGACGGGGGTTTGGGCAATCAGCCCCAGCATTTT.

The chain recombines TRBV5-8 with TRBJ2-3, with 7 bases matching TRBD1. Germline CDR1 SGHTS, CDR2 YDEGEE. The CDR3 covers 14 residues. The junction had 4 bases not matched to a gene; V was cut back by 3 bases and J by 3 bases. CDR3 region: CASSYNRGTDTQYF. The CDR3 nucleotides are TGTGCCAGCAGCTATAACAGGGGAACAGATACGCAGTATTTT.

The chain has TRBV5-6 and TRBJ1-1; no definite D call. The V end was cut by 0 bases, the J end by 5 bases, with 8 bases between. The CDR3 totals 13 residues. Germline-derived CDR1 and CDR2 are SGHDT and YYEEEE. For the CDR3, the DNA is TGTGCCAGCAGCTTGGGAGAAAAGACTGAAGCTTTCTTT. Encoded protein: CASSLGEKTEAFF.

The genes are TRBV7-2 and TRBJ2-4; 10 bases are a match to TRBD2. This CDR3 region has 20 residues. V was clipped by 0 bases and J by 0 bases; unmatched bases: 11. Germline-derived CDR1 and CDR2 are SGHTA and FQGNSA. CDR3 nucleotides: TGTGCCAGCAGCTTAGCGCTAGGGCTAGCGGGGGACCTAGCCAAAAACATTCAGTACTTC. This encodes CASSLALGLAGDLAKNIQYF.

The genes are TRBV28 and TRBJ2-7; perhaps TRBD2 as D (6 bases). V was cut by 3 bases and J by 1 base, with 13 bases left in between. The germline gives CDR1 MDHEN, CDR2 SYDVKM. This CDR3 contains 15 residues. The CDR3 sequence: CASSFGTPRSYEQYF. The CDR3 DNA reads TGTGCCAGCAGTTTTGGGACTCCCCGTTCCTACGAGCAGTACTTC.

V and J are TRBV19 and TRBJ1-1; a possible D gene is TRBD1 (6 bases). Trimming removed 7 bases at V and 0 bases at J, with 12 bases between. The CDR3 contains 14 residues. Germline V gene lookup returns CDR1 LNHDA and CDR2 SQIVND (reference sequence). CDR3 region: CASKRAGVNTEAFF. The CDR3 coding sequence is TGTGCCAGTAAAAGGGCAGGGGTGAACACTGAAGCTTTCTTT.

Here the CDR3 DNA reads TGTGCCAGTAGCCAAAGACAATCCGGGACAGGGTTTTATCAGCCCCAGCATTTT. The encoded protein is CASSQRQSGTGFYQPQHF. V usage is TRBV19 and J usage is TRBJ1-5; 9 bases agree with TRBD1. CDR1 and CDR2 from the germline V gene are LNHDA and SQIVND (reference sequence). V lost 6 bases and J lost 5; bases outside the gene matches: 17. CDR3 length equals 18 residues.

This chain joins TRBV28 and TRBJ1-4; a weak D match, TRBD1 (5 bases). V lost 5 bases and J 8 bases, leaving 21 bases between the germline ends. The germline gives CDR1 MDHEN, CDR2 SYDVKM. The CDR3 is 16 residues long. CDR3 nucleotide sequence: TGTGCCAGCAGTCCTCTACCCGGGCAGGGCGAAGAAAAACTGTTTTTT. Its translation is CASSPLPGQGEEKLFF. Full variable domain (missing parts from reference TRBV28 and TRBJ1-4): DVKVTQSSRYLVKRTGEKVFLECVQDMDHENMFWYRQDPGLGLRLIYFSYDVKMKEKGDIPEGYSVSREKKERFSLILESASTNQTSMYLCASSPLPGQGEEKLFFGSGTQLSVL.

This clone was detected only once. CDR3 protein: CAISPQAGNTIYF. The CDR3 coding sequence is TGTGCCATCAGTCCCCAGGCAGGAAACACCATATATTTT. The rearrangement joins TRBV10-3 to TRBJ1-3; D gene uncertain. The germline V and J ends were trimmed by 5 bases and 4 bases, with 9 bases remaining between them. The germline CDR1 and CDR2 sequences are ENHRY and SYGVKD. This CDR3 is 13 amino acids long.

The rearrangement links TRBV5-1 to TRBJ2-5; 15 bases agree with TRBD2. Looked up from germline, CDR1 is SGHRS and CDR2 is YFSETQ. The V and J ends lost 4 bases and 4 bases, in that order; junction bases with no gene match: 2. This CDR3 is built from 15 residues. CDR3 loop: CASSKGLAGGETQYF. The CDR3 DNA is TGCGCCAGCAGCAAGGGACTAGCGGGAGGAGAGACCCAGTACTTC.

This chain uses TRBV28 with TRBJ2-7; 8 bases line up with TRBD1. The J segment lost 5 bases and the V segment lost 7 bases, leaving 10 bases of the junction unmatched. The CDR3 loop spans 14 amino acids. Germline V gene sequence: CDR1 MDHEN, CDR2 SYDVKM. The CDR3 DNA reads TGTGCCAGCATTTTCTCAGGGGGCTTCAACGAGCAGTACTTC. Translated: CASIFSGGFNEQYF.

The chain combines TRBV5-5 with TRBJ1-2; D uncertain. The CDR3 is 16 residues long. Germline V gene data show CDR1 as SGHKS and CDR2 as YYEKEE (reference sequence). V was clipped by 5 bases and J by 2 bases, with 19 bases between them. CDR3 loop: CASRAREGVYNYGYTF. The CDR3 DNA reads TGTGCCAGCAGGGCGCGGGAGGGCGTATACAACTATGGCTACACCTTC.

This clone appeared a single time. This sequence joins TRBV6-6 and TRBJ1-2; weak D call: TRBD1 (5 bases). V was cut by 8 bases and J by 0 bases, with 10 bases left in between. The CDR3 is 13 amino acids. CDR1 MNHNY and CDR2 SVGAGI come from the germline V gene (reference sequence). Here the CDR3 reads CASCREANYGYTF. DNA of the CDR3: TGTGCCAGCTGCAGGGAAGCTAACTATGGCTACACCTTC.

The V gene is TRBV4-3, the J gene TRBJ2-3; TRBD2 agrees at 10 bases. Germline V CDR1 and CDR2: LGHNA, YSLEER. CDR3 length: 16 amino acids. J lost 3 bases, V lost 0 bases, and 3 bases had no gene match. CDR3 DNA: TGCGCCAGCAGCCAAGATCCTAGCGGGGGAACAGATACGCAGTATTTT. Translated, it gives CASSQDPSGGTDTQYF.

The chain links TRBV27 to TRBJ2-1; the match to TRBD1 covers 8 bases. The trim removed 2 bases at V and 2 bases at J, leaving 2 bases unmatched. The CDR3 sequence is 15 residues long. Germline CDR1 is MNHEY and CDR2 is SMNVEV (reference sequence). The CDR3 loop is CASSLRTGTYNEQFF. Written as DNA, the CDR3 is TGTGCCAGCAGTTTAAGGACAGGGACCTACAATGAGCAGTTCTTC.

CDR3 in DNA: TGTGCCAGCAGCGTGGCTGAAGGAACTAATACGCAGTATTTT. Amino acids: CASSVAEGTNTQYF. J is TRBJ2-3 and V is TRBV9, with no clear D. The CDR3 extends over 14 amino acids. The germline V gene has CDR1 SGDLS and CDR2 YYNGEE. Trimming pared 2 bases from V and 7 bases from J, leaving 14 bases between.

The J gene is TRBJ2-1, the V gene TRBV4-2, with 10 bases that match TRBD2. Germline V CDR1 and CDR2: LGHNA, YNFKEQ. V gave up 7 bases and J gave up 8 bases; unmatched junction bases: 14. This CDR3 has 16 residues. CDR3 coding DNA: TGTGCCAGCACAAGACGGCTAGCGGGAGTTTTGGATGAGCAGTTCTTC. Translated: CASTRRLAGVLDEQFF.

The chain uses TRBV7-9 and TRBJ1-1; D is possibly TRBD1 (6 bases). Germline CDR1 SEHNR, CDR2 FQNEAQ (reference sequence). Trimming cost V 5 bases and J 2 bases, with 12 bases left between them. The CDR3 sequence is 14 residues long. This CDR3 reads CASSPRTDNTEAFF. CDR3 sequence (DNA): TGTGCCAGCAGCCCAAGGACAGATAACACTGAAGCTTTCTTT.

The chain joins TRBV7-2 to TRBJ2-4; TRBD2 matches at 7 bases. J gave up 6 bases and V 1 base, and 6 bases lay outside the gene matches. This CDR3 spans 15 amino acids. CDR1 and CDR2 from the germline V gene are SGHTA and FQGNSA. CDR3 region: CASSLGGGGGNIQYF. The CDR3 DNA is TGTGCCAGCAGCTTAGGAGGTGGGGGGGGAAACATTCAGTACTTC.

The J gene is TRBJ1-2, the V gene TRBV7-3; D possibly corresponds to TRBD1 (6 bases). This CDR3 region has 14 residues. Germline CDR1 is SGHTA and CDR2 is FQGTGA. V was cut by 2 bases and J by 8 bases, with 15 bases left in between. In DNA form, the CDR3 reads TGTGCCAGCAGCTTAGACTCCACAGGGAACGGCTACACCTTC. Encoded protein: CASSLDSTGNGYTF.

The sample holds a few counts of this clone. The same CDR3 is also encoded by other DNA sequences in this sample. This chain uses TRBV7-8 with TRBJ1-1; 8 bases fit TRBD1. The germline gives CDR1 SGHVS, CDR2 FQNEAQ. The V segment lost 2 bases and the J segment 4 bases; nucleotides outside the gene matches: 0. The CDR3 loop spans 13 amino acids. DNA for the CDR3: TGTGCCAGCAGCTTAACAGGGGGCACTGAAGCTTTCTTT. Residues: CASSLTGGTEAFF.

The chain combines TRBV5-8 with TRBJ2-3, with 10 bases aligning to TRBD2. Germline V gene sequence: CDR1 SGHTS, CDR2 YDEGEE. Trimming at V came to 0 bases and at J to 5 bases, leaving 6 bases not matched to a gene. The CDR3 is 16 amino acids. CDR3 nucleotides: TGTGCCAGCAGCTTGGTCTCTAGCGGGGGCCGAGATACGCAGTATTTT. Amino acid sequence: CASSLVSSGGRDTQYF.

The J gene is TRBJ1-2, the V gene TRBV28; 8 bases line up with TRBD1. Trimming removed 7 bases from V and 1 base from J; junction bases left unmatched: 14. Germline loops: CDR1 MDHEN, CDR2 SYDVKM. This CDR3 contains 17 residues. The CDR3 here is CASTIPPGGQDNYGYTF. The CDR3 nucleotides read TGTGCCAGCACCATACCTCCAGGGGGACAGGATAACTATGGCTACACCTTC.

The V call is TRBV4-3, the J call TRBJ1-2; weak D call: TRBD1 (6 bases). The germline CDR1 and CDR2 sequences are LGHNA and YSLEER. V was pared by 1 base and J by 0 bases, with 9 bases between. The CDR3 sequence is 15 residues long. In DNA, the CDR3 is TGCGCCAGCAGCCAAGTAGGGGGAGCTAACTATGGCTACACCTTC. Protein product: CASSQVGGANYGYTF.

The CDR3 DNA reads TGCGCCAGCAGCCAAGACCACGGGGGGACAGATACGCAGTATTTT. It is translated as CASSQDHGGTDTQYF. V gene TRBV4-1 combines with J gene TRBJ2-3; TRBD2 matches at 7 bases. This CDR3 is 15 amino acids long. In germline, CDR1 is MGHRA, CDR2 YSYEKL. With 0 bases clipped from V and 3 bases from J, the junction kept 3 bases outside the gene matches.

The chain recombines TRBV11-2 with TRBJ2-7, with TRBD2 matching 9 bases. The CDR3 covers 13 residues. V was pared by 2 bases and J by 7 bases, with 3 bases of the junction left unmatched. Germline V CDR1 and CDR2: SGHAT, FQNNGV. The CDR3 loop reads CASSLLAGIEQYF. Here the CDR3 DNA reads TGTGCCAGCAGCTTACTAGCGGGGATTGAGCAGTACTTC.